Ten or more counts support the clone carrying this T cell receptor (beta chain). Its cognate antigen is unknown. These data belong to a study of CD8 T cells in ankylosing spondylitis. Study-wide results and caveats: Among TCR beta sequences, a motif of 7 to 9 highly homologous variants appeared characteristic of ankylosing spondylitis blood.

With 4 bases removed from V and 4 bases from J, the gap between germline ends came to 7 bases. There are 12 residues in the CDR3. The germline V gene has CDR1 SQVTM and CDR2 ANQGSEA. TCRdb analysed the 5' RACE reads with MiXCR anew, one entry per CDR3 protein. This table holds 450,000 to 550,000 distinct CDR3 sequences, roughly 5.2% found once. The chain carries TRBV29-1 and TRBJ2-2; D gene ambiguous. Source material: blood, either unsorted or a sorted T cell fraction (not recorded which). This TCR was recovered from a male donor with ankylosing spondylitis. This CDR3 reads CSVGWGTGELFF. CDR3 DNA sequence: TGCAGCGTTGGATGGGGCACCGGGGAGCTGTTTTTT.